These 3 T cell receptor beta chains were all obtained from the same sample, sequenced in a study of blood T cell repertoires in COVID-19. The protocol was immunoSEQ multiplex PCR, while the TCRdb copy is restricted to in-frame clones and leaves out a portion. The repertoire holds 150,000 or so clones, with 83% as singletons. The sample was peripheral blood. The receptors come from a woman aged 55-69 years with COVID-19, enrolled during active disease.

V usage is TRBV25-1 and J usage is TRBJ2-3, with D unclear. CDR3 length: 15 residues. Germline loops: CDR1 MGHDK, CDR2 SYGVNS. Between the trimmed V and J ends, which lost 0 bases and 4 bases, there was a span of 11 bases. The CDR3 protein is CASSEYISKSDTQYF. CDR3 DNA: TGTGCCAGCAGTGAATATATCTCTAAGTCAGATACGCAGTATTTT.

The V and J genes are TRBV18 and TRBJ2-3, with 13 bases lining up with TRBD2. CDR3 length: 16 residues. J lost 2 bases, V lost 5 bases, and 4 bases had no gene match. CDR1 and CDR2 (germline): KGHSH, LQKENI. The CDR3 DNA follows: TGTGCCAGCTCAGAGGGACTAGCGGGGTTCACAGATACGCAGTATTTT. Its protein product is CASSEGLAGFTDTQYF.

The rearrangement joins TRBV7-9 to TRBJ2-7, with 8 bases lining up with TRBD2. The CDR3 spans 13 residues. The germline CDR1 and CDR2 sequences are SEHNR and FQNEAQ (reference sequence). V trimming: 6 bases; J trimming: 1 base; junction bases outside the gene matches: 2. The CDR3 DNA reads TGTGCCAGCAGTCTAGCGGGTTCCTACGAGCAGTACTTC. This sequence encodes CASSLAGSYEQYF.